This record covers a single T cell receptor beta chain. Participants reported their clinical history, and cohort assignment relied on those reports. The data were obtained in a study of blood T cell repertoires in COVID-19. Trimming took 3 bases from V and 2 from J, leaving 13 bases between them. CDR3 size: 15 residues. The germline gives CDR1 LNHDA, CDR2 SQIVND (reference sequence). Sequencing was performed with immunoSEQ multiplex PCR; in TCRdb, only in-frame clones are kept and a portion is missing. The sample comprises 450,000 to 500,000 clones, about 85% of which are singletons, and 8% to 9.5% rests with the top ten.

The chain has TRBV19 and TRBJ1-1; D uncertain. The clonotype comes from a woman aged 60 to 75 who had recovered from COVID-19. The sample consisted of PBMCs or T cells enriched from blood (not recorded which). The CDR3: CASSIDRLPNTEAFF. The CDR3 bases are TGTGCCAGTAGTATCGACCGACTGCCAAACACTGAAGCTTTCTTT.